The 13 T cell receptor beta chains below all came from one sample that was sequenced in a study of blood T cell repertoires in COVID-19. Method: immunoSEQ multiplex PCR; TCRdb's copy keeps in-frame clones and lacks some. This sample yields roughly 100,000 clones, of which around 87% are seen a single time; roughly 3.1% belongs to the top ten. The sequenced sample was peripheral blood. These receptors were taken from a man aged 50 to 60 with active or convalescent COVID-19.

This chain links TRBV6-6 with TRBJ2-4, with 7 bases matching TRBD1. The CDR3 is made up of 14 amino acids. The germline V gene has CDR1 MNHNY and CDR2 SVGAGI (reference sequence). J lost 9 bases, V lost 6 bases, and 11 bases had no gene match. CDR3 region: CASSQGQGVSIQYF. The DNA for the CDR3 is TGTGCCAGCAGCCAGGGTCAGGGGGTTAGCATTCAGTACTTC.

This clone was counted a few times. The chain joins TRBV11-2 to TRBJ1-1; possible D gene TRBD1, 6 bases. V was pared by 5 bases and J by 1 base, with 14 bases between. The CDR3 extends over 15 amino acids. Looked up from germline, CDR1 is SGHAT and CDR2 is FQNNGV. The CDR3 region is CASSKTGTQNTEAFF. The DNA of the CDR3 is TGTGCCAGCAGCAAAACCGGGACACAGAACACTGAAGCTTTCTTT.

The CDR3 nucleotides read TGCGCCAGCAGCCAAGATCTGGAGAGCTGGCTAGTGGGTGGCTACACCTTC. This translates into CASSQDLESWLVGGYTF. This chain uses TRBV4-1 with TRBJ1-2; the D is unclear. Trimming removed 0 bases at V and 7 bases at J, with 21 bases between. The CDR3 spans 17 residues. CDR1 is MGHRA and CDR2 is YSYEKL in the germline V gene.

This clone was found once. This sequence joins TRBV21-1 and TRBJ2-3; the table's D call, TRBD2, was not checked against the DNA. TRBV21-1 is a recognized pseudogene. This CDR3 comprises 15 residues. The CDR3 spells CASKSGGFPWDTQYF. CDR3 nucleotides: TGTGCCAGCAAAAGCGGGGGGTTTCCTTGGGATACGCAGTATTTT.

V is TRBV2 and J is TRBJ1-6, with D tentatively TRBD1 (5 bases). V shed 7 bases and J shed 4 bases, with 14 bases lying between them. This CDR3 contains 15 residues. Germline V gene lookup returns CDR1 SNHLY and CDR2 FYNNEI. As DNA, the CDR3 is TGTGCCAGCACCGACCAGGGAACTTATAATTCACCCCTCCACTTT. Amino acid sequence: CASTDQGTYNSPLHF.

The chain joins TRBV3-1 (or the pseudogene TRBV3-2) to TRBJ2-3, with 13 bases matching TRBD2. The germline gives CDR1 LGHDT, CDR2 YNNKEL (reference sequence). J was trimmed by 0 bases and V by 2 bases; bases with no gene match: 5. The CDR3 length is 18 residues. The CDR3 sequence: CASSQTSGGGRSTDTQYF. The CDR3 nucleotides are TGTGCCAGCAGCCAAACTAGCGGGGGGGGCAGAAGCACAGATACGCAGTATTTT.

This clone was found a few times. The rearrangement links TRBV2 to TRBJ2-2; possible D gene TRBD2, 7 bases. The CDR3 length is 15 residues. CDR1 and CDR2 from the germline V gene are SNHLY and FYNNEI. The V and J ends lost 7 bases and 4 bases respectively, with 16 bases between them. For the CDR3, the DNA is TGTGCCAGCAACCCGGGGGGCGTTAGCACCGGGGAGCTGTTTTTT. Protein: CASNPGGVSTGELFF.

V usage is TRBV10-1 and J usage is TRBJ2-4; 7 nucleotides align to TRBD2. Trimming removed 2 bases from V and 6 bases from J; junction bases left unmatched: 7. Germline lookup yields CDR1 WNHNN and CDR2 SYGVQD (reference sequence). The CDR3 sequence is 15 residues long. CDR3 sequence (DNA): TGCGCCAGCAGTGAGGGGGGGGGATCGGGAAACATTCAGTACTTC. It is translated as CASSEGGGSGNIQYF.

The chain has TRBV5-4 and TRBJ2-3; D remains unclear. Germline V gene lookup returns CDR1 SGHNT and CDR2 YYREEE (reference sequence). V lost 1 base, J lost 4 bases, and 4 bases lay in between. This CDR3 comprises 12 residues. For the CDR3, the DNA is TGTGCCAGCAGCTTGATCGCAGATACGCAGTATTTT. This sequence encodes CASSLIADTQYF.

The CDR3 sequence is CASSLSGTAYEQYF. The CDR3 region has the DNA TGTGCCAGCAGTTTATCCGGGACAGCCTACGAGCAGTACTTC. The chain combines TRBV27 with TRBJ2-7, with TRBD1 matching over 7 bases. Per germline, CDR1 MNHEY and CDR2 SMNVEV (reference sequence). V gave up 0 bases and J gave up 2 bases; unmatched junction bases: 1. CDR3 size: 14 residues.

The chain is built from TRBV15 and TRBJ2-2; TRBD1 is a possible D gene (5 bases). The germline gives CDR1 LNHNV, CDR2 YYDKDF (reference sequence). CDR3 length: 15 amino acids. Trimming shortened V by 3 bases and J by 5 bases, and 13 bases separated the two germline ends. The CDR3 bases are TGTGCCACCAGCAGTAGTCTAGGACAAACCGGGGAGCTGTTTTTT. This gives the protein CATSSSLGQTGELFF.

The chain combines TRBV7-7 with TRBJ2-7, with 8 bases aligning to TRBD1. With V trimmed by 5 bases and J by 0 bases, 6 bases remained unmatched. From germline, CDR1 is SSHAT and CDR2 FNYEAQ (reference sequence). The CDR3 has 15 residues. CDR3 coding DNA: TGTGCCAGCAGCCTAGACAGGGGAAGCTCCTACGAGCAGTACTTC. Translated, it gives CASSLDRGSSYEQYF.

CDR3 sequence: CAWSVRGLENIQYF. For the CDR3, the DNA is TGTGCCTGGAGTGTACGAGGACTCGAAAACATTCAGTACTTC. The chain couples TRBV30 to TRBJ2-4; D perhaps matches TRBD2 (5 bases). This CDR3 is built from 14 residues. V lost 0 bases and J 5 bases, leaving 11 bases between the germline ends. The germline CDR1 and CDR2 sequences are GTSNPN and SVGIG (reference sequence).